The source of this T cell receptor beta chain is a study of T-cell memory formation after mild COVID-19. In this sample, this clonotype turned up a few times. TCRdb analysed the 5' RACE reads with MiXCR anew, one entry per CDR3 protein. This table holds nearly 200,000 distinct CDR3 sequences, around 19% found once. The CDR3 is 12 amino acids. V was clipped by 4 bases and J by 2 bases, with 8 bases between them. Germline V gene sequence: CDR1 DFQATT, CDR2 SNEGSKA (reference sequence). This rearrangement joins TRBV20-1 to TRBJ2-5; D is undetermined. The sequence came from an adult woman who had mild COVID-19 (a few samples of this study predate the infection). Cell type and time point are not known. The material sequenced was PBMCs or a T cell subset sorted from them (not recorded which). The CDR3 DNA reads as TGCAGTGCTACAGGACGGCAAGAGACCCAGTACTTC. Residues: CSATGRQETQYF.